This T cell receptor beta chain was captured by sequencing in a study of cytomegalovirus exposure and HLA in healthy donors. Study overall: There were 350 to 400 genotyped donors. Of these, 81% fell in the genetic ancestry cluster associated with self-reported Caucasian donors.

CDR3 length: 14 residues. CDR1 is SGHAT, CDR2 FQNNGV, per germline. V shed 4 bases and J shed 2 bases, with 12 bases lying between them. The PCR was carried out with 60 Vbeta primers and 13 Jbeta primers. Measured with immunoSEQ multiplex PCR; TCRdb has only the in-frame clones, and not every one. The repertoire holds more than 80,000 clones, with around 81% as singletons. The sequence was collected from a man in his late teens or twenties in good health and CMV-seropositive. The chain links TRBV11-2 to TRBJ2-7, with a tentative D call TRBD1 (6 bases). Material for sequencing was PBMCs. CDR3 bases: TGTGCCAGCAGCTCAACCGGACAGACCTACGAGCAGTACTTC. Its protein is CASSSTGQTYEQYF. Together with reference TRBV11-2 and TRBJ2-7, the CDR3 gives the full variable domain: EAGVAQSPRYKIIEKRQSVAFWCNPISGHATLYWYQQILGQGPKLLIQFQNNGVVDDSQLPKDRFSAERLKGVDSTLKIQPAKLEDSAVYLCASSSTGQTYEQYFGPGTRLTVT.